Following are 14 T cell receptor beta chains from one sample sequenced in a study of blood T cell repertoires in COVID-19. The protocol was immunoSEQ multiplex PCR, while the TCRdb copy is restricted to in-frame clones and leaves out a portion. Here the sample spans 50,000 to 70,000 clones, around 84% being singletons. The material sequenced was peripheral blood. The receptors come from a woman aged 55-70 years with acute or convalescent COVID-19.

The gene calls are TRBV19 and TRBJ1-5; D call uncertain. This CDR3 contains 13 residues. V lost 6 bases, J lost 7 bases, and 13 bases lay in between. CDR1 and CDR2 (germline): LNHDA, SQIVND (reference sequence). In DNA form, the CDR3 reads TGTGCCAGTAGATCGACTCCTTCCCAGCCCCAGCATTTT. Translated: CASRSTPSQPQHF.

CDR3 sequence reads: CASSQRGGTANEKLFF. Here the CDR3 DNA reads TGCGCCAGCAGCCAAAGAGGAGGGACGGCTAATGAAAAACTGTTTTTT. The chain joins TRBV4-1 to TRBJ1-4; TRBD1 is a possible D gene (5 bases). CDR1 and CDR2 from the germline V gene are MGHRA and YSYEKL. Trimming left V 2 bases short and J 3 bases short, with 13 bases between. The CDR3 is made up of 16 amino acids.

The V gene is TRBV9, the J gene TRBJ1-5; 7 bases fit TRBD1. The CDR3 loop spans 14 amino acids. The V segment lost 7 bases and the J segment 2 bases; nucleotides outside the gene matches: 6. Germline CDR1 is SGDLS and CDR2 is YYNGEE. CDR3: CASGRQGGNQPQHF. CDR3 nucleotides: TGTGCCAGCGGGAGACAGGGTGGCAATCAGCCCCAGCATTTT.

DNA of the CDR3: TGCAGCGCGAAGACAGGGGTTAATGAGCAGTTCTTC. Translated: CSAKTGVNEQFF. V gene TRBV29-1 combines with J gene TRBJ2-1, with 8 bases lining up with TRBD1. Trimming removed 7 bases from V and 7 bases from J; junction bases left unmatched: 6. CDR1 and CDR2 from the germline V gene are SQVTM and ANQGSEA. The CDR3 contains 12 residues.

This clone was recorded a few times. The chain carries TRBV10-1 and TRBJ1-3; D is perhaps TRBD1 (6 bases). V dropped 10 bases and J dropped 1 base, with 14 bases sitting between them. The CDR3 covers 14 residues. CDR1 and CDR2 from the germline V gene are WNHNN and SYGVQD (reference sequence). CDR3 sequence (DNA): TGCGCCAACCAGGACAGATATTCTGGAAACACCATATATTTT. Protein sequence: CANQDRYSGNTIYF.

The V gene is TRBV9, the J gene TRBJ2-1, with 10 nucleotides matching TRBD2. This CDR3 comprises 19 residues. After removal of 0 bases from V and 0 bases from J, the junction contained 9 bases not matched to a gene. Germline V gene sequence: CDR1 SGDLS, CDR2 YYNGEE. The CDR3 loop is CASSVESSGGGLSYNEQFF. The CDR3 nucleotides read TGTGCCAGCAGCGTAGAGTCTAGCGGGGGTGGCCTCTCCTACAATGAGCAGTTCTTC.

This clone was seen a single time. The chain recombines TRBV6-1 with TRBJ2-5, with 9 bases matching TRBD2. Germline CDR1 MNHNS, CDR2 SASEGT. This CDR3 is built from 13 residues. V was clipped by 3 bases and J by 5 bases; unmatched bases: 1. As DNA, the CDR3 is TGTGCCAGCAGTGAGCGGGGGGGGGAGACCCAGTACTTC. The encoded protein is CASSERGGETQYF.

The chain is built from TRBV5-1 and TRBJ2-7; 9 bases map to TRBD1. The V gene's germline CDR1 is SGHRS and CDR2 YFSETQ. Trimming cost V 0 bases and J 5 bases; bases outside gene matches: 6. The CDR3 has 15 amino acids. CDR3 residues: CASSLAQGARNEQYF. CDR3 bases: TGCGCCAGCAGCTTGGCACAGGGGGCCAGGAACGAGCAGTACTTC.

The chain employs TRBV11-2 and TRBJ1-3; D is perhaps TRBD1 (5 bases). The V gene's germline CDR1 is SGHAT and CDR2 FQNNGV. The CDR3 covers 15 residues. V was pared by 3 bases and J by 1 base, with 10 bases between. CDR3: CASSFLGASGNTIYF. The CDR3 DNA sequence: TGTGCCAGCAGCTTTTTAGGGGCTTCTGGAAACACCATATATTTT.

This chain uses TRBV19 with TRBJ2-5, with 7 bases lining up with TRBD1. Germline V lookup: CDR1 LNHDA, CDR2 SQIVND (reference sequence). Losses at the gene ends were 1 base for V and 2 bases for J; bases not matched to a gene: 4. The CDR3 spans 15 residues. The CDR3 DNA reads as TGTGCCAGTAGTATAGCCGGGACAGCACAAGAGACCCAGTACTTC. Protein sequence: CASSIAGTAQETQYF.

The chain is built from TRBV5-8 and TRBJ2-1, with D tentatively TRBD2 (5 bases). Per germline, CDR1 SGHTS and CDR2 YDEGEE. V dropped 2 bases and J dropped 9 bases, with 9 bases sitting between them. The CDR3 sequence is 12 residues long. The CDR3 spells CASSLYGGEQFF. The CDR3 DNA is TGTGCCAGCAGCTTATACGGAGGTGAGCAGTTCTTC.

This chain links TRBV30 with TRBJ2-2; 13 positions agree with TRBD2. The germline gives CDR1 GTSNPN, CDR2 SVGIG (reference sequence). The CDR3 has 15 residues. V was pared by 8 bases and J by 4 bases, with 7 bases of the junction left unmatched. The CDR3 reads CAGILAGGPTGELFF. CDR3 coding DNA: TGTGCCGGTATACTAGCGGGGGGGCCCACCGGGGAGCTGTTTTTT.

The V and J genes are TRBV18 and TRBJ2-1; D perhaps matches TRBD1 (6 bases). The CDR3 totals 16 residues. Looked up from germline, CDR1 is KGHSH and CDR2 is LQKENI. V dropped 0 bases and J dropped 4 bases, with 13 bases sitting between them. The CDR3 region has the DNA TGTGCCAGCTCACCACCGTCTGGGGGCATTTACAATGAGCAGTTCTTC. As protein: CASSPPSGGIYNEQFF.

This clone was seen just once. The chain recombines TRBV5-4 with TRBJ2-7; the match to TRBD2 covers 7 bases. Germline V lookup: CDR1 SGHNT, CDR2 YYREEE (reference sequence). CDR3 length: 15 residues. The junction had 8 bases not matched to a gene; V was cut back by 1 base and J by 4 bases. CDR3 nucleotide sequence: TGTGCCAGCAGCTTGTGGTCTAGCGGAACTTACGAGCAGTACTTC. Translating gives CASSLWSSGTYEQYF.